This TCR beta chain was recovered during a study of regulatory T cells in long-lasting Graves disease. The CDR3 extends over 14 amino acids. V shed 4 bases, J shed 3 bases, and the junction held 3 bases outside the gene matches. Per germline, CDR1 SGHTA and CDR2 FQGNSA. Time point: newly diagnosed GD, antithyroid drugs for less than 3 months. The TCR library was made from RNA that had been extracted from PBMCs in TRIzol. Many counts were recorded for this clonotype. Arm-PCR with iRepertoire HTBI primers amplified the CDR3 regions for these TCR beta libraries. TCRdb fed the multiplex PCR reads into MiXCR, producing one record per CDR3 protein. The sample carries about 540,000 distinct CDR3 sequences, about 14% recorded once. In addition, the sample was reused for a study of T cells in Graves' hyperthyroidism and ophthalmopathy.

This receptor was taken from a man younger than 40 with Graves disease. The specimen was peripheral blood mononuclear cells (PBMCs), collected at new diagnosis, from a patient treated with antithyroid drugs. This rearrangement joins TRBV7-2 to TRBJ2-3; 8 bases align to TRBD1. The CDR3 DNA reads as TGTGCCAGCAGCTCGGGACAGGCGACAGATACGCAGTATTTT. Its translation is CASSSGQATDTQYF.